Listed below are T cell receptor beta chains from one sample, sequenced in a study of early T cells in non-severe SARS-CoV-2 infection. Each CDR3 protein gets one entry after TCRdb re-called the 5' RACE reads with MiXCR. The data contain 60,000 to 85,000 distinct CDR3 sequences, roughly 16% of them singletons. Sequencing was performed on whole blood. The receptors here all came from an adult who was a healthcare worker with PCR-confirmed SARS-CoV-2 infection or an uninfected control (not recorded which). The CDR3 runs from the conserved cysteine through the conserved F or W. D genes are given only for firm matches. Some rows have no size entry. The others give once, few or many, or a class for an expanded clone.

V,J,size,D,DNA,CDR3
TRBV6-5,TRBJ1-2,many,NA,TGTGCCAGCAGTAACCCCTCCTATGGCTACACCTTC,CASSNPSYGYTF
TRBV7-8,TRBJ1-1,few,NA,TGTGCCAGCAGCTTAGGTCAAGGTCGGAGTTGGGGCGGTGAAGCTTTCTTT,CASSLGQGRSWGGEAFF
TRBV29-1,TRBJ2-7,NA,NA,TGCAGCGTTGCGGCGGCTAACGAGCAGTACTTC,CSVAAANEQYF
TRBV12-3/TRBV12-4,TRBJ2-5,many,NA,TGTGCCAGCACGCTCGACAGCCAAGAGACCCAGTACTTC,CASTLDSQETQYF
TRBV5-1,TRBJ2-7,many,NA,TGCGCCAGCAGCTCGGAACCCCTATCAGACGAGCAGTACTTC,CASSSEPLSDEQYF
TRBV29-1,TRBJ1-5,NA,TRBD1,TGCAGCGTTGCTCTGACAGGGGGCGCGGGTCAGCCCCAGCATTTT,CSVALTGGAGQPQHF
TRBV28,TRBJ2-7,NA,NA,TGTGCCACCTGGGACGGATACTACGAGCAGTACTTC,CATWDGYYEQYF
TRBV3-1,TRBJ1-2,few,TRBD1,TGTGCCAGCAGCCAGTTTTCGACAGGGCTGAATTACTATGGCTACACCTTC,CASSQFSTGLNYYGYTF
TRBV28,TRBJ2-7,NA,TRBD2,TGTGCCAGCAGTCTTAAAGCACTAGCGGACTCCTACGAGCAGTACTTC,CASSLKALADSYEQYF
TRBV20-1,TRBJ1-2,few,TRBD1,TGCAGTGCCAGTAGTGCCACAGGGGGCTATGGCTACACCTTC,CSASSATGGYGYTF
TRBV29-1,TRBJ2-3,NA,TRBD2,TGCAGCGTCGCTTATAGCGGGAGGAGTGCAGATACGCAGTATTTT,CSVAYSGRSADTQYF